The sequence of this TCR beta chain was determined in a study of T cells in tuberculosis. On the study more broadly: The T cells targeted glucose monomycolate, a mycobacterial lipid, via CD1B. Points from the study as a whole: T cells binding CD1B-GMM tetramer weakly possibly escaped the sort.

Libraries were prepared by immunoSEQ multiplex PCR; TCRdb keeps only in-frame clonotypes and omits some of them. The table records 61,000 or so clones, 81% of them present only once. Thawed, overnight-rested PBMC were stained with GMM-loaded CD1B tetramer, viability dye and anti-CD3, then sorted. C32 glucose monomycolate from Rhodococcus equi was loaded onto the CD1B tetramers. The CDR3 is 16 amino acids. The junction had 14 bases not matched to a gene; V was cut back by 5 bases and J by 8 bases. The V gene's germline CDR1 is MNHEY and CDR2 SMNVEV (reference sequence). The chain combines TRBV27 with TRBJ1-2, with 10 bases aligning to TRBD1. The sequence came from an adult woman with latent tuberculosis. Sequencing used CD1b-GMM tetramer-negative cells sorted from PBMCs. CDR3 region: CASSLTGTGVFGGYTF. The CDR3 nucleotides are TGTGCCAGCAGTCTAACCGGGACAGGGGTTTTTGGAGGCTACACCTTC.